Shown below are 15 T cell receptor beta chains from a single sample sequenced in a study of OX40 agonist ivuxolimab in advanced cancers. Profiled with immunoSEQ multiplex PCR; TCRdb holds only in-frame clones, not every one. Here the sample spans about 32,000 clones, 60% to 85% being singletons. The specimen was CD4+ or CD8+ T cells sorted from blood, collected in a trial of the OX40 agonist ivuxolimab. These receptors were taken from an adult with an advanced solid tumor such as melanoma, head and neck, liver or kidney cancer.

The chain uses TRBV6-6 and TRBJ1-3; D is unclear. V was clipped by 3 bases and J by 0 bases, with 9 bases between them. The CDR3 has 15 amino acids. Germline V gene lookup returns CDR1 MNHNY and CDR2 SVGAGI (reference sequence). The CDR3 region is CASSYAGSSGNTIYF. The CDR3 region has the DNA TGTGCCAGCAGTTATGCCGGTAGCTCTGGAAACACCATATATTTT.

The genes are TRBV7-9 and TRBJ2-6; 7 bases map to TRBD1. The germline V gene has CDR1 SEHNR and CDR2 FQNEAQ (reference sequence). The CDR3 length is 19 residues. Trimming removed 5 bases from V and 4 bases from J; junction bases left unmatched: 17. Here the CDR3 DNA reads TGTGCCAGCAGCAGACGACAGGGCTCGAGAAACTACGGGGCCAACGTCCTGACTTTC. It translates to CASSRRQGSRNYGANVLTF.

J is TRBJ2-3 and V is TRBV7-9; D not certain. Germline V gene data show CDR1 as SEHNR and CDR2 as FQNEAQ (reference sequence). V shed 7 bases and J shed 4 bases, with 9 bases lying between them. This CDR3 is built from 12 residues. The CDR3 loop reads CASNTAADTQYF. In DNA, the CDR3 is TGTGCCAGCAACACGGCGGCAGATACGCAGTATTTT.

The chain carries TRBV27 and TRBJ1-6; possible D gene TRBD1, 5 bases. This CDR3 is 17 amino acids long. V lost 8 bases and J 7 bases, leaving 24 bases between the germline ends. Germline-derived CDR1 and CDR2 are MNHEY and SMNVEV (reference sequence). CDR3 coding DNA: TGTGCCAGCTCAAAAACGCAGGGAAGTTTGGGCAATTCACCCCTCCACTTT. Translation: CASSKTQGSLGNSPLHF.

The rearrangement uses TRBV5-6 and TRBJ2-7; no clear D gene. Germline V gene lookup returns CDR1 SGHDT and CDR2 YYEEEE. V was pared by 0 bases and J by 6 bases, with 16 bases between. The CDR3 consists of 15 residues. Here the CDR3 reads CASSLAGQFMREQYV. In DNA, the CDR3 is TGTGCCAGCAGCTTGGCCGGGCAGTTTATGCGCGAGCAGTACGTC.

V is TRBV30 and J is TRBJ2-5; possibly TRBD1 or TRBD2 for D (6 bases each). With the DNA end fitting TRBJ2-7 better, the J assignment may be wrong. CDR1 GTSNPN and CDR2 SVGIG come from the germline V gene (reference sequence). This CDR3 contains 14 residues. CDR3 coding DNA: TGTGCCTGGAGTAGGTCGGGGGCTCTCTACGAGCAGTACTTC. This codes for CAWSRSGALYEQYF.

Remarks on this clone: Other DNA sequences in the same sample also yield this CDR3. V usage is TRBV7-2 and J usage is TRBJ1-5; 7 nucleotides match TRBD1. The CDR3 runs 15 residues. V trimming: 1 base; J trimming: 2 bases; junction bases outside the gene matches: 2. Per the germline V gene, CDR1 is SGHTA and CDR2 is FQGNSA. The CDR3 DNA sequence: TGTGCCAGCAGCTTAGAGGGGGCCCGCAATCAGCCCCAGCATTTT. Translation gives CASSLEGARNQPQHF.

The V call is TRBV30, the J call TRBJ2-7; no firm D call. CDR3 length: 12 amino acids. CDR1 is GTSNPN and CDR2 is SVGIG in the germline V gene (reference sequence). V shed 5 bases and J shed 1 base, with 9 bases lying between them. This CDR3 is CAWELGSYEQYF. The DNA for the CDR3 is TGTGCCTGGGAGTTGGGGTCCTACGAGCAGTACTTC.

This chain joins TRBV2 and TRBJ2-7; tentatively, D is TRBD1 or TRBD2 (6 bases each). Germline assignment: CDR1 SNHLY and CDR2 FYNNEI. This CDR3 region has 14 residues. The V end lost 7 bases, the J end lost 3 bases, and 16 bases lay between the germline ends. CDR3 DNA: TGTGCCAGCACCCCCGGGGGACACCACTACGAGCAGTACTTC. This gives the protein CASTPGGHHYEQYF.

This clone was seen once. This rearrangement joins TRBV10-3 to TRBJ1-5; perhaps TRBD1 as D (6 bases). V was trimmed by 2 bases and J by 8 bases, leaving 13 bases between them. CDR3 length: 14 residues. Germline V gene sequence: CDR1 ENHRY, CDR2 SYGVKD. The CDR3 DNA is TGTGCCATCAGTGAGGTAGGGACATCGGAGCCCCAGCATTTT. It codes for CAISEVGTSEPQHF.

The J gene is TRBJ1-2, the V gene TRBV6-5, with D possibly being TRBD1 (5 bases). V was clipped by 4 bases and J by 8 bases, with 17 bases between them. This CDR3 has 14 amino acids. Germline CDR1 is MNHEY and CDR2 is SVGAGI. CDR3 bases: TGTGCCAGCAGTTCCCCGGGGACTCTAAAGGGCTACACCTTC. Its translation is CASSSPGTLKGYTF.

The V and J genes are TRBV5-1 and TRBJ1-1; D is unresolved. This CDR3 has 15 amino acids. CDR1 is SGHRS and CDR2 is YFSETQ in the germline V gene. V gave up 2 bases and J gave up 0 bases, with 11 bases separating them. The CDR3 coding sequence is TGCGCCAGCAGCTTAGCGGCAGGTATGAACACTGAAGCTTTCTTT. Translating it yields CASSLAAGMNTEAFF.

J is TRBJ1-1 and V is TRBV25-1; 9 nucleotides align to TRBD1. The CDR3 spans 15 residues. Germline trimming cut 4 bases from V and 9 bases from J; bases unmatched to any gene: 12. CDR1 and CDR2 (germline): MGHDK, SYGVNS. The CDR3 DNA sequence: TGTGCCAGCAGTGCCGATTCCCGGGACAGGGCAAAAGCTTTCTTT. It yields the protein CASSADSRDRAKAFF.

This clone was detected once. V and J are TRBV6-4 and TRBJ1-3, with no clear D. Germline assignment: CDR1 MRHNA and CDR2 SNTAGT. V was shortened by 2 bases and J by 4 bases, with 9 bases between the two germline ends. The CDR3 is made up of 14 amino acids. The CDR3 bases are TGTGCCAGCAGTGACAGGGAGAGGGGAAACACCATATATTTT. This codes for CASSDRERGNTIYF.

This clone was counted a single time. This rearrangement joins TRBV6-6 to TRBJ1-5, with 7 bases that match TRBD1. J gave up 7 bases and V 6 bases, and 9 bases lay outside the gene matches. The length of the CDR3 is 14 residues. Per germline, CDR1 MNHNY and CDR2 SVGAGI (reference sequence). CDR3 coding DNA: TGTGCCAGCAGCTTGACAGGGACCGGACAGCCCCAGCATTTT. Its translation: CASSLTGTGQPQHF.